This TCR beta chain was found in a study of identifying expanded T cells in peripheral blood (dated by TCRdb to 2018 to 2020). About the investigation overall: Technical replicates were generated by sequencing separate aliquots of the same genomic DNA pool, and four replicates were compared pairwise.

About this clone itself: This receptor's antigen is unknown. No per-base quality is available; no much larger clone lies one base away.

The paper as a whole reports these results and caveats: Around 1.2 differentially abundant clones were flagged by the binomial model between technical replicates, whereas about 16.4 and 19 were flagged over roughly two weeks and four weeks, respectively. Variance in clone template counts between approximately 2-week samples significantly increased with total template count across all healthy donors. The authors expected biological variance in healthy repertoires might increase further over much longer intervals such as months to years. Across all healthy-donor time intervals, the beta-binomial model significantly cut both the number of clones called differentially abundant and the false-positive rate.

No immune events such as infections were documented for the healthy donors during the collection period. Time-dependent variance in a beta-binomial model of T-cell clone differential abundance was calibrated using healthy-donor blood repertoires as a training cohort. There were roughly 10 healthy donors in the training cohort, of whom 3 were female and 7 were male. An age range of roughly 29 to 64 years, with an average of roughly 40 years, was recorded for the donors. Whole blood, obtained from a commercial supplier, was collected from each healthy donor at three time points spaced roughly 14 days apart. Genomic DNA was extracted from unsorted whole blood for immunosequencing. The immunoSEQ Assay, which uses bias-controlled multiplex PCR amplification of genomic DNA, was used to profile TCRbeta CDR3 regions. Turning to the authors' computational methods: The absolute abundance of each unique TCRbeta CDR3 region was quantified after sequences were collapsed and filtered. Differential abundance was tested with a binomial (Fisher-equivalent) model and with a beta-binomial model adding time-dependent variance fitted from healthy donors. Clones with fewer than 5 combined templates were excluded, and clones with Benjamini-Hochberg FDR below 0.01 were called differentially abundant. Beta-binomial variance was modeled as a function of total template count across the two samples using the form v = (b*log(k)+a)^2. Not all clones reach the TCRdb copy of this immuneACCESS table, which keeps in-frame sequences only. Checked studies attribute under half of the gap to unresolved V genes and leave the rest unexplained. The V and J calls and clone size come from that table; D and trimming were worked out from the DNA. The sample records about 86,000 clones, roughly 88% of which are singletons. The top ten constitute approximately 5% of the sample.

The specimen sequenced was blood. The receptor's source is a person aged 18-70 years in good health.

The CDR3 reads as follows: CASSYVDRRLDEAFF. The DNA sequence is TGTGCCAGCAGTTACGTCGACAGGAGACTAGATGAAGCTTTCTTT. The chain is encoded by TRBV6-6 joined to TRBJ1-1; the best D guess is TRBD1, with 6 bases matching. From a lookup of the germline V gene (reference sequence), CDR1 and CDR2 are MNHNY and SVGAGI. The CDR3 measures 15 amino acids from cysteine to phenylalanine. Only the CDR3 DNA stays, 45 bases, in frame from base 1. V loses 2 bases of germline sequence and J loses 7 bases, and the interval between the two ends is 17 bases.